This T cell receptor beta chain is from a study of T cell responses to AZD1222 COVID-19 vaccine. Study outcomes and limitations: Repertoire sampling occurred only after the peak T cell response. Reports say nearly half of spike-specific TCRs go after unmutated variant regions. With two AZD1222 doses given, Spike-specific TCR breadth and depth both rose. The number of AZD1222 recipients seropositive at baseline was only five to seven.

CDR3 length: 13 residues. Germline CDR1 reads MDHEN; CDR2 reads SYDVKM. Trimming stripped 6 bases from V and 10 bases from J, with 18 bases between. A note on this clone: The antigen remains undetermined.

Data came from immunoSEQ multiplex PCR; TCRdb stores just in-frame clones and leaves some out. The repertoire holds about 86,000 clones, with approximately 89% as singletons. The rearrangement links TRBV28 to TRBJ1-1; D remains unclear. The TCR originated in an adult who received the AZD1222 COVID-19 vaccine. The sequences come from peripheral blood, collected 28 days after the second AZD1222 dose. CDR3 amino acids: CASSLQRTGGAFF. In nucleotides, the CDR3 is TGTGCCAGCAGCCTACAGAGGACCGGCGGAGCTTTCTTT.